This T cell receptor beta chain was sequenced for a study of cytomegalovirus exposure and HLA in healthy donors. Regarding the study as a whole: At a 0.05 false discovery rate, a later analysis found approximately 17,000 TCR beta sequences to be associated with HLA alleles. Earlier analysis yielded a pattern in which most TCR beta V segments were productive about 90% or about 30% of the time.

This clone has a handful of counts. Its antigen is unknown. Germline CDR1 and CDR2: MNHNS and SASEGT. Unmatched junction bases numbered 7, after V lost 10 bases and J lost 5 bases. This CDR3 spans 14 amino acids. The PCR employed 60 Vbeta primers together with 13 Jbeta primers. This table comes from immunoSEQ multiplex PCR, and its TCRdb copy is limited to in-frame clones, with some not included. The table has roughly 120,000 clones, more than 70% seen once. Sequencing used PBMCs. This chain links TRBV6-1 with TRBJ1-6, with 8 bases fitting TRBD1. This receptor was identified in a human donor in good health. The CDR3 coding sequence is TGTGCCACTGTCGGGACAGGACATAATTCACCCCTCCACTTT. Translation: CATVGTGHNSPLHF.